This entry lists 14 T cell receptor beta chains sequenced from one sample in a study of response to subunit inactivated influenza vaccine. TCRdb processed the RT-PCR reads anew with MiXCR; each CDR3 protein has one entry. Among 530,000 or so distinct CDR3 sequences listed, less than 30% were seen once. The sample in question was CD4+ T cells sorted from PBMCs, obtained about 5 days after vaccination. The receptors here all came from a man aged 50-60 years who received an inactivated influenza vaccine.

Only a few counts were recorded for this clonotype. V usage is TRBV29-1 and J usage is TRBJ1-1; no reliable D call. The germline V and J ends were trimmed by 1 base and 0 bases, with 6 bases remaining between them. This CDR3 comprises 13 residues. Per germline, CDR1 SQVTM and CDR2 ANQGSEA. The DNA for the CDR3 is TGCAGCGTTGAAGGGGCTATGAACACTGAAGCTTTCTTT. Translating it yields CSVEGAMNTEAFF.

This clonotype came up a few times. This chain links TRBV29-1 with TRBJ2-5, with 10 bases aligning to TRBD1. J gave up 1 base and V 5 bases, and 4 bases lay outside the gene matches. The CDR3 consists of 14 residues. Per germline, CDR1 SQVTM and CDR2 ANQGSEA. Here the CDR3 reads CSVLDRGTQETQYF. The CDR3 DNA reads as TGCAGCGTTTTGGACAGGGGGACCCAAGAGACCCAGTACTTC.

The rearrangement uses TRBV28 and TRBJ2-7, with a weak D call TRBD2 (5 bases). In germline, CDR1 is MDHEN, CDR2 SYDVKM. Between the trimmed V and J ends, which lost 2 bases and 5 bases, there was a span of 13 bases. The CDR3 consists of 14 residues. Written as DNA, the CDR3 is TGTGCCAGCAGTTTAGACCCCGGAGGAGACGAGCAGTACTTC. Its translation is CASSLDPGGDEQYF. Combining the CDR3 with reference TRBV28 and TRBJ2-7 gives the whole variable domain DVKVTQSSRYLVKRTGEKVFLECVQDMDHENMFWYRQDPGLGLRLIYFSYDVKMKEKGDIPEGYSVSREKKERFSLILESASTNQTSMYLCASSLDPGGDEQYFGPGTRLTVT.

This chain links TRBV7-2 with TRBJ2-1; 10 nucleotides agree with TRBD2. Germline V gene data show CDR1 as SGHTA and CDR2 as FQGNSA. V shed 5 bases and J 6 bases; nucleotides not matched to a gene: 7. The CDR3 is 15 residues long. As DNA, the CDR3 is TGTGCCAGCAGCCACCAAGCGGGGGGGTCCAATGAGCAGTTCTTC. It is translated as CASSHQAGGSNEQFF. Looking up the rest from reference TRBV7-2 and TRBJ2-1 gives the full variable domain: GAGVSQSPSNKVTEKGKDVELRCDPISGHTALYWYRQSLGQGLEFLIYFQGNSAPDKSGLPSDRFSAERTGGSVSTLTIQRTQQEDSAVYLCASSHQAGGSNEQFFGPGTRLTVL.

This clonotype showed up many times. The rearrangement uses TRBV12-3 or TRBV12-4 and TRBJ2-2; 8 nucleotides line up with TRBD1. The CDR3 length is 15 residues. V dropped 6 bases and J dropped 1; count of bases not matched to a gene: 4. The CDR3 sequence: CASRGTGRNTGELFF. CDR3 nucleotides: TGTGCCAGCAGAGGGACAGGCCGGAACACCGGGGAGCTGTTTTTT.

The chain recombines TRBV4-1 with TRBJ2-1, with TRBD2 matching over 16 bases. There are 16 residues in the CDR3. Germline trimming cut 6 bases from V and 15 bases from J; bases unmatched to any gene: 14. Germline V CDR1 and CDR2: MGHRA, YSYEKL. The CDR3 protein is CASSLVPGTSGRGRFF. The CDR3 coding sequence is TGCGCCAGCAGTCTCGTCCCCGGGACTAGCGGGAGGGGGCGGTTCTTC.

This clonotype was seen more than once but under ten times. This rearrangement joins TRBV18 to TRBJ2-2; D is possibly TRBD1 (6 bases). Trimming pared 4 bases from V and 4 bases from J, leaving 10 bases between. CDR1 KGHSH and CDR2 LQKENI come from the germline V gene. The CDR3 totals 14 residues. This CDR3 is CASSRDTATGELFF. The CDR3 nucleotides read TGTGCCAGCTCACGGGACACCGCCACCGGGGAGCTGTTTTTT.

The chain recombines TRBV7-2 with TRBJ2-7; D remains unclear. Germline V gives CDR1 SGHTA, CDR2 FQGNSA. Trimming shortened V by 1 base and J by 3 bases, and 10 bases separated the two germline ends. The CDR3 has 14 residues. The CDR3, as DNA: TGTGCCAGCAGCTTAGACTATTTGGGCTACGAGCAGTACTTC. Encoded protein: CASSLDYLGYEQYF.

In this sample, this clonotype turned up a few times. CDR3 sequence (DNA): TGTGCCAGCAGCCCATCGGGGAGATCCCACAATGAGCAGTTCTTC. This sequence encodes CASSPSGRSHNEQFF. This chain connects TRBV7-9 to TRBJ2-1, with a tentative D call TRBD2 (5 bases). Germline loops: CDR1 SEHNR, CDR2 FQNEAQ (reference sequence). The CDR3 length is 15 residues. Deletions cut 5 bases from V and 5 bases from J, with 16 bases between.

A few counts support this clonotype. The gene calls are TRBV29-1 and TRBJ2-7, with a possible D match to TRBD1 (6 bases). The CDR3 is 13 residues long. Germline V gives CDR1 SQVTM, CDR2 ANQGSEA. Trimming took 4 bases from V and 5 from J, leaving 15 bases between them. Here the CDR3 DNA reads TGCAGCGTTGTGGGCAGGGGCGACCACGAGCAGTACTTC. Translating gives CSVVGRGDHEQYF.

The chain uses TRBV3-1 and TRBJ2-2; 10 nucleotides agree with TRBD2. The CDR3 totals 16 residues. The germline gives CDR1 LGHDT, CDR2 YNNKEL (reference sequence). V lost 1 base to trimming and J lost 6 bases; unmatched junction nucleotides: 5. CDR3 nucleotide sequence: TGTGCCAGCAGCCAAGGGCTAGCGGGAGTCCCCGGGGAGCTGTTTTTT. Translation gives CASSQGLAGVPGELFF.

V is TRBV28 and J is TRBJ2-7; 10 bases match TRBD2. Trimming at V came to 6 bases and at J to 4 bases, leaving 6 bases not matched to a gene. CDR3 length: 14 amino acids. Germline-derived CDR1 and CDR2 are MDHEN and SYDVKM. CDR3 in DNA: TGTGCCAGCAGGAATAGCGGGGGGCTATACGAGCAGTACTTC. This sequence encodes CASRNSGGLYEQYF.

V and J are TRBV12-3 or TRBV12-4 and TRBJ2-2; D is tentatively TRBD1 or TRBD2 (5 bases each). This CDR3 has 16 residues. Trimming removed 9 bases from V and 0 bases from J, with 17 bases in between. The CDR3 loop reads CASRGGTLSNTGELFF. The DNA of the CDR3 is TGTGCCAGTCGGGGTGGGACCCTTTCGAACACCGGGGAGCTGTTTTTT.

As to this clonotype: At one boundary the junction diverges from the germline segment, which might be a read error. V gene TRBV7-9 combines with J gene TRBJ2-2; TRBD1 matches at 8 bases. The CDR3 spans 14 residues. Germline V lookup: CDR1 SEHNR, CDR2 FQNEAQ (reference sequence). The CDR3 is CAISPGQGTGELFF. The CDR3 DNA sequence: TGTGCCATCAGCCCTGGACAGGGCACCGGGGAGCTGTTTTTT.